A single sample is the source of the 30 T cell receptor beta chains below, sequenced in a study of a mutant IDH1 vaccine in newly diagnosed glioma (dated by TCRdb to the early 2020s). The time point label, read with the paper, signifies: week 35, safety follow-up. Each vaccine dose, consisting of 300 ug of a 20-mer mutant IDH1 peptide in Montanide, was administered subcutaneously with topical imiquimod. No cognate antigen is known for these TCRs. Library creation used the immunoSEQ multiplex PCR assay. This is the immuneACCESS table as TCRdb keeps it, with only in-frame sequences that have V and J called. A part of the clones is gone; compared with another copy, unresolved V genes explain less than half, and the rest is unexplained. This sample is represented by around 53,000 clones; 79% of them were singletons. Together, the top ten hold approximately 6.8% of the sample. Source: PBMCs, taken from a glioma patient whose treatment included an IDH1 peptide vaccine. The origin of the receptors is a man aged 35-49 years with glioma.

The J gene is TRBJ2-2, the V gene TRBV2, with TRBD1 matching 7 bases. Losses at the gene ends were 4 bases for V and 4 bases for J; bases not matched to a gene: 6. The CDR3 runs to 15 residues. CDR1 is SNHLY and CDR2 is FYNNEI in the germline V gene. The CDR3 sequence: CASSALGTVTGELFF. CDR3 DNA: TGTGCCAGCAGTGCCTTGGGGACAGTCACCGGGGAGCTGTTTTTT.

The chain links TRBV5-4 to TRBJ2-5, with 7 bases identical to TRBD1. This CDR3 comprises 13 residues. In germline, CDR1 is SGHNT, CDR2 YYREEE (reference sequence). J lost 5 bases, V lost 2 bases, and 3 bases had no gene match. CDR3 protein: CASSLVDRETQYF. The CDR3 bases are TGTGCCAGCAGCTTAGTGGACAGGGAGACCCAGTACTTC.

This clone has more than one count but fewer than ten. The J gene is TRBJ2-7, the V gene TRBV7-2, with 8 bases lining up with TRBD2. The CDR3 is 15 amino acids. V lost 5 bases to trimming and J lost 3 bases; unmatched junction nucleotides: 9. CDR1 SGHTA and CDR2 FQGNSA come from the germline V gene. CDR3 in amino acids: CASSPTGGANYEQYF. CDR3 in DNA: TGTGCCAGCAGCCCAACCGGGGGGGCTAACTACGAGCAGTACTTC. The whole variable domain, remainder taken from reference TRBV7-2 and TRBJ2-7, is GAGVSQSPSNKVTEKGKDVELRCDPISGHTALYWYRQSLGQGLEFLIYFQGNSAPDKSGLPSDRFSAERTGGSVSTLTIQRTQQEDSAVYLCASSPTGGANYEQYFGPGTRLTVT.

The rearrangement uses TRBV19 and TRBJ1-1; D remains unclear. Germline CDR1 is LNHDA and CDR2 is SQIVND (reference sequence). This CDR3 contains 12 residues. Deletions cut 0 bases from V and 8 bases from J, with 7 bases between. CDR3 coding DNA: TGTGCCAGTAGTATAGAAACGGGCGAAGCTTTCTTT. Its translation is CASSIETGEAFF.

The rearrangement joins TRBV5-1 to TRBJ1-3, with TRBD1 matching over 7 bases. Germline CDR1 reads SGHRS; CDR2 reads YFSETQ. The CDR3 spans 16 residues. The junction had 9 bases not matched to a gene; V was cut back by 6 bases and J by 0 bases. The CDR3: CASKTGTANSGNTIYF. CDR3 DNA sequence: TGCGCCAGCAAGACCGGGACAGCTAACTCTGGAAACACCATATATTTT.

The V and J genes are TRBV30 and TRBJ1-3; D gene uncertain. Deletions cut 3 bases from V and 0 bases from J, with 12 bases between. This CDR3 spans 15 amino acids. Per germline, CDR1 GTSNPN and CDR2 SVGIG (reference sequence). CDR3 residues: CAWRWTVSSGNTIYF. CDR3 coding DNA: TGTGCCTGGAGATGGACCGTGAGCTCTGGAAACACCATATATTTT.

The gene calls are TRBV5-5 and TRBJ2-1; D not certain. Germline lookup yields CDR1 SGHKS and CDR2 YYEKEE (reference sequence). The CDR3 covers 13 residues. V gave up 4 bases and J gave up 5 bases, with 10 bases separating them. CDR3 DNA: TGTGCCAGCAGCCTTCACCTCGACAATGAGCAGTTCTTC. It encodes CASSLHLDNEQFF.

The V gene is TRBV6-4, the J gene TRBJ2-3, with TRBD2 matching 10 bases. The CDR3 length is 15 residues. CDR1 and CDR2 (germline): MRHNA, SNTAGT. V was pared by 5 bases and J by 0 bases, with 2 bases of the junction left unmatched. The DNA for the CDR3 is TGTGCCAGCAGTAAAGCGGGGGGGAGCACAGATACGCAGTATTTT. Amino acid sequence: CASSKAGGSTDTQYF.

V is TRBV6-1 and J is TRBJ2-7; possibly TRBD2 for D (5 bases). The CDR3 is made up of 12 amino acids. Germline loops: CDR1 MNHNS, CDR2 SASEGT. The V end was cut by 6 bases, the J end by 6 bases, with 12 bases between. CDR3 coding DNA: TGTGCCAGCAGGCGGGCCCCCGGCGAGCAGTACTTC. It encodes CASRRAPGEQYF.

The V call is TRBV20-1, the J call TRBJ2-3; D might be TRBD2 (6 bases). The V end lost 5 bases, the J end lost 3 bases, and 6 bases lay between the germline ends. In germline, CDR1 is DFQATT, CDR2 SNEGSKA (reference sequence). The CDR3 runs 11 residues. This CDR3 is CSAGGTDTQYF. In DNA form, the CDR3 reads TGCAGTGCTGGAGGGACAGATACGCAGTATTTT.

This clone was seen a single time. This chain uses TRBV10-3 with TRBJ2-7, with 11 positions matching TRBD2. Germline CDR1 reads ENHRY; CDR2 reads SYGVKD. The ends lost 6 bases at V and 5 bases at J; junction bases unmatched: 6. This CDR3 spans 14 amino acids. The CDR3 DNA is TGTGCCATCAGACATACTAGCGGGGGCGACGAGCAGTACTTC. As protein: CAIRHTSGGDEQYF.

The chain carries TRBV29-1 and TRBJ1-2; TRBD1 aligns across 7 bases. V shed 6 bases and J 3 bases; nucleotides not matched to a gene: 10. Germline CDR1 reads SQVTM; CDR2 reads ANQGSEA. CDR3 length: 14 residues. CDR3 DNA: TGCAGCGTATCCGAAGATGGGACAGACTATGGCTACACCTTC. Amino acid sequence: CSVSEDGTDYGYTF.

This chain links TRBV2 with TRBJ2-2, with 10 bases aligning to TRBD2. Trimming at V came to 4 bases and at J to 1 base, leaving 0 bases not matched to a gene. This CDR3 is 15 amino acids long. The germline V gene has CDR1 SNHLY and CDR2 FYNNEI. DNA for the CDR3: TGTGCCAGCAGTGGGACTAGCGGGAACACCGGGGAGCTGTTTTTT. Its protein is CASSGTSGNTGELFF.

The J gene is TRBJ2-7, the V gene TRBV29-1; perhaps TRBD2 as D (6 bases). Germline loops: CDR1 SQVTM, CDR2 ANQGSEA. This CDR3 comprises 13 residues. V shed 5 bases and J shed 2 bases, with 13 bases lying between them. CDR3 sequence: CSVLLASTYEQYF. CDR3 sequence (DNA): TGCAGCGTTCTGCTAGCGTCGACCTACGAGCAGTACTTC.

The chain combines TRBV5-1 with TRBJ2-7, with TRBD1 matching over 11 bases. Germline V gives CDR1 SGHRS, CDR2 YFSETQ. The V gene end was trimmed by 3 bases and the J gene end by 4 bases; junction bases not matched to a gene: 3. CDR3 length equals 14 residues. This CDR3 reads CASSYGQGAYEQYF. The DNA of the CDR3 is TGCGCCAGCAGCTACGGACAGGGGGCGTACGAGCAGTACTTC.

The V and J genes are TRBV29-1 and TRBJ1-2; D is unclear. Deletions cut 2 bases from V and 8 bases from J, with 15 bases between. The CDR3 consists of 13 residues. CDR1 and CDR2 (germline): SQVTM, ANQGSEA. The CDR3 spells CSVERAGDRGYTF. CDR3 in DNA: TGCAGCGTTGAACGGGCAGGAGATAGGGGCTACACCTTC. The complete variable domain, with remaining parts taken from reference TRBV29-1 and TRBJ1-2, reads SAVISQKPSRDICQRGTSLTIQCQVDSQVTMMFWYRQQPGQSLTLIATANQGSEATYESGFVIDKFPISRPNLTFSTLTVSNMSPEDSSIYLCSVERAGDRGYTFGSGTRLTVV.

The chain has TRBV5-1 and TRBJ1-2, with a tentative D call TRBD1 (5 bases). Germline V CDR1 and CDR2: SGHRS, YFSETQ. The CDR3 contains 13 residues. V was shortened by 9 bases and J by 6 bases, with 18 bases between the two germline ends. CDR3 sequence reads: CATRDGLGDGYTF. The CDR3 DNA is TGCGCCACCCGAGACGGATTAGGGGATGGCTACACCTTC.

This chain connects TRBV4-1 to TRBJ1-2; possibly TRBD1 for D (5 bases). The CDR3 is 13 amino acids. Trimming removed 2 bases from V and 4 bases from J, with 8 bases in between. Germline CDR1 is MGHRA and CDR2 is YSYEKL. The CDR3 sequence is CASSQTGLYGYTF. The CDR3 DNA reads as TGCGCCAGCAGCCAAACAGGCCTCTATGGCTACACCTTC.

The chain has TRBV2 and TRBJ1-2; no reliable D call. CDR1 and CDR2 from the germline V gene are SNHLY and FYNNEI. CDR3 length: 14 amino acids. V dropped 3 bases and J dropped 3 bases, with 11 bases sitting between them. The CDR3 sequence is CASSDEHMDYGYTF. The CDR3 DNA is TGTGCCAGCAGTGATGAACATATGGACTATGGCTACACCTTC.

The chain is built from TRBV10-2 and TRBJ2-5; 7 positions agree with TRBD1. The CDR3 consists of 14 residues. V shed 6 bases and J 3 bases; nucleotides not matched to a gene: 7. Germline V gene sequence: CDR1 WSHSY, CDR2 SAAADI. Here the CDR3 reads CASRRQGREETQYF. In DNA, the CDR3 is TGCGCCAGCAGACGACAGGGCCGGGAAGAGACCCAGTACTTC.

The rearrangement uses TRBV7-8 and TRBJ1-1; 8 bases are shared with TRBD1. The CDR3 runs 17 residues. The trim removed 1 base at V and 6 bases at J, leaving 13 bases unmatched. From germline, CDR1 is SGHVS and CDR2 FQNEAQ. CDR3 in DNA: TGTGCCAGCAGCTTAGTGTCTGCTTGGACAGGGTTGCCTGAAGCTTTCTTT. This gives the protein CASSLVSAWTGLPEAFF.

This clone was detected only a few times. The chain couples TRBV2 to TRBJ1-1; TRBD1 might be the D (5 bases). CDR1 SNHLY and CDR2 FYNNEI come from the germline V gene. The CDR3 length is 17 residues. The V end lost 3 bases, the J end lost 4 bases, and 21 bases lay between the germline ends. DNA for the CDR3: TGTGCCAGCAGTGAGCTGGTAGGAAGGGCAGGGAGCACTGAAGCTTTCTTT. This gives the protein CASSELVGRAGSTEAFF.

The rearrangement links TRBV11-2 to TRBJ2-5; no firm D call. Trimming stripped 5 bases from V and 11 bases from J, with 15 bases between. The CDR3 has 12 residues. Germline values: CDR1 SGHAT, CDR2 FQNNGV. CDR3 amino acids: CASSRISFNQYF. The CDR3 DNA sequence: TGTGCCAGCAGCCGGATATCGTTCAATCAGTACTTC.

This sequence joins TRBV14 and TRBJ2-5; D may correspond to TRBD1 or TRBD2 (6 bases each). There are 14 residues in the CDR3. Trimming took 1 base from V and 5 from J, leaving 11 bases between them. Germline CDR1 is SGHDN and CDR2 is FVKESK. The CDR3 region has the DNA TGTGCCAGCAGCCAAGCGGGGGCTTGGGAGACCCAGTACTTC. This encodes CASSQAGAWETQYF.

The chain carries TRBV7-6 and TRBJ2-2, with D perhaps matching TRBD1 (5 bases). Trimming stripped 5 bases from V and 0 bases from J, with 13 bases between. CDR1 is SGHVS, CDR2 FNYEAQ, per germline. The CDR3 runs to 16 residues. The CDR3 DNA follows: TGTGCCAGCAGCGCGCTCGCGACAGCGAACACCGGGGAGCTGTTTTTT. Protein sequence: CASSALATANTGELFF.

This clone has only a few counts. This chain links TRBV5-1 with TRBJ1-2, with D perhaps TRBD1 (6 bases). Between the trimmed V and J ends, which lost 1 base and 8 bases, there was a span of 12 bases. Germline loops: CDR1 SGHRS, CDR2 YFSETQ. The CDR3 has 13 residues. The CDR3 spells CASSLTGLEGYTF. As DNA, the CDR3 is TGCGCCAGCAGCTTGACAGGGCTAGAGGGCTACACCTTC.

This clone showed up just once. CDR3 region: CASSPRTGLGYTF. The CDR3 DNA reads TGTGCCAGCAGCCCTCGGACAGGTTTGGGCTACACCTTC. The V gene is TRBV7-6, the J gene TRBJ1-2, with TRBD1 matching 7 bases. V shed 5 bases and J 8 bases; nucleotides not matched to a gene: 8. CDR1 is SGHVS, CDR2 FNYEAQ, per germline. The CDR3 contains 13 residues.

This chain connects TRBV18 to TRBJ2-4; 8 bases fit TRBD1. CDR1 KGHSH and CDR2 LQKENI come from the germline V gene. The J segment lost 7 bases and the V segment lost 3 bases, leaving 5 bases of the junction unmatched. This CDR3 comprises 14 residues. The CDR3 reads CASSPGTGGNIQYF. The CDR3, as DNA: TGTGCCAGCTCACCCGGGACAGGCGGTAACATTCAGTACTTC.

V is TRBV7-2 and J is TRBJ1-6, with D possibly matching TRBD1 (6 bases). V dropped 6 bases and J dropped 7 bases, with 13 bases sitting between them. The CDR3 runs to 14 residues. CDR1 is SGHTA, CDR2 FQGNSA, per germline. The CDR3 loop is CASRVRGPNSPLHF. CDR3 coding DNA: TGTGCCAGCAGAGTCAGGGGACCCAATTCACCCCTCCACTTT.

The CDR3 is CASSAVTIRQDGDIQYF. DNA for the CDR3: TGTGCCAGCAGTGCAGTTACTATTCGACAGGATGGGGACATTCAGTACTTC. The V and J genes are TRBV6-4 and TRBJ2-4, with a weak D call TRBD1 (6 bases). From germline, CDR1 is MRHNA and CDR2 SNTAGT. Between the trimmed V and J ends, which lost 4 bases and 8 bases, there was a span of 24 bases. The CDR3 is 17 residues long.